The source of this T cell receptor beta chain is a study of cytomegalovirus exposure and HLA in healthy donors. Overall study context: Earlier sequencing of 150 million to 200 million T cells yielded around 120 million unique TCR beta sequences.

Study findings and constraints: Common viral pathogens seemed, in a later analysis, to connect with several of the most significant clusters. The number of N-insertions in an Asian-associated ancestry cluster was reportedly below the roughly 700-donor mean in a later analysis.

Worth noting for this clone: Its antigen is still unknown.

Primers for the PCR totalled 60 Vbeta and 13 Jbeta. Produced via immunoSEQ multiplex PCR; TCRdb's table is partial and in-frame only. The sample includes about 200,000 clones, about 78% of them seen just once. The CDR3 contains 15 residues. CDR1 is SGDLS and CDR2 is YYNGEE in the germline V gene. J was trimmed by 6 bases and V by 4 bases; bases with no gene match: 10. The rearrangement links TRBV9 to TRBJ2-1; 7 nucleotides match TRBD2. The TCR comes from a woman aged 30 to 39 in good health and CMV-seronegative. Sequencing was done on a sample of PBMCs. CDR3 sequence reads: CASSSPTRGINEQFF. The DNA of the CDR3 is TGTGCCAGCAGCTCCCCAACGCGGGGGATCAATGAGCAGTTCTTC.